Listed below are T cell receptor beta chains from one sample, sequenced in a study of cytomegalovirus exposure and HLA in healthy donors. Using immunoSEQ multiplex PCR, the repertoire was profiled, and TCRdb retains in-frame clones only, with some absent. This sample yields some 170,000 clones, of which more than 80% are seen a single time; approximately 2% belongs to the top ten. The source material was PBMCs. The source is a woman aged 18-35 years in good health and CMV-seronegative. CDR3s include the opening cysteine and the closing phenylalanine or tryptophan. A D gene is named only where the DNA matches it firmly. The size field is filled for only some rows; it gives once, few, many or a size class.

d_gene,j_gene,len,abundance,v_gene,CDR3nt,CDR3aa
TRBD1,TRBJ2-2,14,-,TRBV5-4,TGTGCCAGCAGCGTAACAGGGGTGGGCGGGGAGCTGTTTTTT,CASSVTGVGGELFF
-,TRBJ2-5,13,few,TRBV7-9,TGTGCCAGCAGCCCGGTCCCCAAAGAGACCCAGTACTTC,CASSPVPKETQYF
TRBD2,TRBJ2-7,15,-,TRBV2,TGTGCCAGTAAAGATCCCCTAGCGGGGCGGTACGAGCAGTACTTC,CASKDPLAGRYEQYF
TRBD2,TRBJ2-7,15,-,TRBV5-1,TGCGCCAGCAGCTCCGTAGCGGGAGACCTTAACGAGCAGTACTTC,CASSSVAGDLNEQYF
-,TRBJ1-2,14,-,TRBV5-1,TGCGCCAGCAGCTTAGCGGAGGTCGGGTCAGGCTACACCTTC,CASSLAEVGSGYTF
TRBD2,TRBJ2-7,14,-,TRBV6-1,TGTGCCAGCACCCTGACTAGCTCCGTCTACGAGCAGTACTTC,CASTLTSSVYEQYF
TRBD2,TRBJ2-3,16,once,TRBV11-2,TGTGCCAGCACCAACTACGGGGGGGCTCTGGGAGAGACGCAGTATTTT,CASTNYGGALGETQYF
-,TRBJ1-5,18,-,TRBV6-1,TGTGCCAGCAGTGAATTCTGGGCAGGGCGATTGTCTAATCAGCCCCAGCATTTT,CASSEFWAGRLSNQPQHF
TRBD1,TRBJ1-5,17,-,TRBV7-9,TGTGCCAGCAGCGCTAGCGGGGACAGCGATAGCAATCAGCCCCAGCATTTT,CASSASGDSDSNQPQHF
TRBD2,TRBJ2-1,16,-,TRBV9,TGTGCCAGCAGCTATCTGGCGGGAGGGTTAGGGAATGAGCAGTTCTTC,CASSYLAGGLGNEQFF
-,TRBJ2-1,16,-,TRBV7-2,TGTGCCAGCAGCTTAGATCCACAGGGCGGGCACAATGAGCAGTTCTTC,CASSLDPQGGHNEQFF
TRBD1,TRBJ2-7,12,-,TRBV7-2,TGTGCCAGCAGCCCAGACAGGGTCGAGCAGTACTTC,CASSPDRVEQYF
-,TRBJ2-1,13,-,TRBV27,TGTGCCTCTCGGCTAGCTCCCAACAATGAGCAGTTCTTC,CASRLAPNNEQFF
TRBD1,TRBJ1-5,15,-,TRBV19,TGTGCCAGTAGTATGGGGACAGGGACAAATCAGCCCCAGCATTTT,CASSMGTGTNQPQHF
-,TRBJ1-1,15,-,TRBV9,TGTGCCAGCAGCGTAGACGGCACTGCCGGGACTGAAGCTTTCTTT,CASSVDGTAGTEAFF
TRBD2,TRBJ2-1,15,once,TRBV15,TGTGCCACCAGCGCCCGCGGGAGGGCGAACAATGAGCAGTTCTTC,CATSARGRANNEQFF
-,TRBJ2-7,13,-,TRBV5-6,TGTGCCAGCAGCTTTTTTACTAGCTACGAGCAGTACTTC,CASSFFTSYEQYF
-,TRBJ1-4,15,-,TRBV7-8,TGTGCCAGCAGCTCACACAGAGCAACTAATGAAAAACTGTTTTTT,CASSSHRATNEKLFF
TRBD2,TRBJ2-7,15,-,TRBV5-4,TGTGCCAGCAGCACAGGACTAGCGGTCTCCTACGAGCAGTACTTC,CASSTGLAVSYEQYF
-,TRBJ2-3,16,-,TRBV5-1,TGCGCCAGCAGCTTGGCCCGGGCGGGAACCACAGATACGCAGTATTTT,CASSLARAGTTDTQYF
TRBD1,TRBJ2-7,15,-,TRBV4-1,TGCGCCAGCAGCCTCCCGGGACAGGCTACCTACGAGCAGTACTTC,CASSLPGQATYEQYF
-,TRBJ2-4,16,-,TRBV6-6,TGTGCCAGCAGTCCCACAGGGTTCCTAGCCAAAAACATTCAGTACTTC,CASSPTGFLAKNIQYF
-,TRBJ1-4,15,-,TRBV5-5,TGTGCCAGCAGCCGGCAGGGGTCGACTAATGAAAAACTGTTTTTT,CASSRQGSTNEKLFF
-,TRBJ2-7,14,few,TRBV28,TGTGCCAGCAGTTTGACGGGGTCCGCCTACGAGCAGTACTTC,CASSLTGSAYEQYF
-,TRBJ1-2,13,-,TRBV6-6,TGTGCCAGCAGTACAACAGGGTTCGAAAGCTACACCTTC,CASSTTGFESYTF
TRBD1,TRBJ1-1,14,-,TRBV2,TGTGCCAGCAACAGGGGGATGATGAACACTGAAGCTTTCTTT,CASNRGMMNTEAFF
TRBD1,TRBJ2-3,16,-,TRBV2,TGTGCCAGCAGTGCGGGGACAGGGTTTGGTGGAGATACGCAGTATTTT,CASSAGTGFGGDTQYF
-,TRBJ1-1,14,-,TRBV19,TGTGCCAGTAGTATAGGCGGACAGAGGGCCGAAGCTTTCTTT,CASSIGGQRAEAFF
-,TRBJ2-5,14,-,TRBV29-1,TGCAGCGCGGAGGGACAGAGAACCCAAGAGACCCAGTACTTC,CSAEGQRTQETQYF
TRBD1,TRBJ1-4,15,-,TRBV11-2,TGTGCCAGCAGCTTAGGGGACAGGGGGGTTGAAAAACTGTTTTTT,CASSLGDRGVEKLFF
TRBD2,TRBJ2-3,14,-,TRBV5-5,TGTGCCAGCAGCTTAACTAGCGTTACAGATACGCAGTATTTT,CASSLTSVTDTQYF
-,TRBJ1-1,14,-,TRBV6-4,TGTGCCAGCAGTGACGGGCAGGAGAACACTGAAGCTTTCTTT,CASSDGQENTEAFF
-,TRBJ1-4,14,-,TRBV10-3,TGTGCCATCTCCGGCAGGCAGACTAATGAAAAACTGTTTTTT,CAISGRQTNEKLFF
-,TRBJ1-1,14,once,TRBV25-1,TGTGCCAGCAGTGGGACAACAGGAATCACTGAAGCTTTCTTT,CASSGTTGITEAFF
TRBD1,TRBJ1-1,13,-,TRBV13,TGTGCCAGCAGCGATACAGGGGTAACTGAAGCTTTCTTT,CASSDTGVTEAFF
-,TRBJ1-1,14,-,TRBV5-8,TGTGCCAGCAGCTTCCCATCCAGGAACACTGAAGCTTTCTTT,CASSFPSRNTEAFF
TRBD2,TRBJ2-2,17,-,TRBV4-2,TGTGCCAGCAGCCAGGCTAGCGGGGGGGCCTGGACCGGGGAGCTGTTTTTT,CASSQASGGAWTGELFF